The TCR beta chain under discussion was sequenced for a study of blood T cells in healthy people across ages (dated by TCRdb to the mid-2010s). For the wider study: In model experiments, roughly one uniquely barcoded TCR beta cDNA molecule per two T cells was captured by template switching. To avoid experimental bias, donors of different ages were spread randomly across the sequencing lanes. Four age groups were formed from the donors: young (average roughly 16 years), middle-aged (approximately 39), aged (about 62) and long-lived (about 75). For two donors (one aged 18 to 30 and one aged 80 or older), the study analyzed two additional independent replicas of 1 million unique cDNA reads from the same blood draw. Using deep sequencing normalized with unique cDNA molecular identifiers, the study measured how TCR beta repertoire diversity changes with age. What the work shows at the level of the full study, not this receptor alone: Because profiling used bulk unsorted PBMCs, naive and antigen-experienced compartments could not be compared conclusively. Observed TCR beta diversity per million T cells fell roughly linearly with age, and a significant reduction was already apparent by age roughly 40. The long-lived group showed more naive CD4+ T cells, fewer expanded clones and increased TCR diversity than the aged group, suggesting age selection. Estimates of total diversity based on one million sequenced T cells were considered lower bounds and underestimates. Because donor CMV infection status was unknown, age-related changes in expanded clonotypes were potentially confounded. A strong correlation was found between observed TCR beta diversity and the percentage of naive T cells measured by flow cytometry.

Library construction relied on 5' RACE. Sequencing was carried out with an Illumina HiSeq 2500. A second PCR of roughly 6 to 11 cycles was run with a J-beta primer mix and a sample-barcoded 5' primer. A template-switch 5' adaptor carrying 12 random nucleotides introduced a unique molecular identifier onto each TCR beta cDNA molecule. At least 3 million CDR3-containing paired-end reads were obtained from each sample. All of the RNA was converted into first-strand cDNA using the Mint cDNA synthesis kit, with a TRBC-specific oligonucleotide serving as the primer. Following uracil-DNA glycosylase treatment, a first 18-cycle PCR with universal primers M1SS and BC2_uni_R was performed on all cDNA. The paper's processing steps were these. Each sample was normalized by randomly selecting 1 million high-quality reads, each carrying a distinct molecular identifier. Reads with shared molecular identifiers were discarded instead of being binned into consensus sequences. MiTCR, run with a Q25 quality threshold and the strictest error-elimination algorithm, handled CDR3 identification, clonotype clustering and error correction. A nonparametric unseen species model with Euler transformation was used to estimate a lower bound on total TCR beta diversity. TCRdb applied fastp at Q25 and MiXCR to the public reads, then kept only in-frame beta chains. CDR3 protein sequences are deduplicated, and each keeps its most common genes and DNA. What appears here as the V and J calls and clone size reflects TCRdb's work, not the paper's. This sample has over 600,000 distinct CDR3 sequences in its table, and roughly three fifths of those were observed once. The top ten clones comprise more than 25% of the sample.

On this clonotype: The antigen it recognizes is unknown. It has no much larger one-base neighbor in the sample; base qualities were not kept.

The donors were a few dozen Caucasian individuals from Russia, aged roughly 6 to 100 years, who were systemically healthy. Each donor gave about 9.8 milliliters of peripheral blood, drawn into EDTA-treated Vacutainer tubes. PBMCs were isolated by Ficoll-Paque density-gradient centrifugation, with at least 6 million obtained per sample. Trizol reagent was used to extract total RNA from the PBMCs, yielding at least 6 micrograms per sample. For every donor, an aliquot of PBMCs went through flow cytometry to measure the percentages of naive CD45RAhigh/CD27high T cells. From cysteine to phenylalanine, the CDR3 is 16 amino acids long. CDR3 DNA is the only sequence kept; it has 48 bases, read in frame from the first base. For CDR1 and CDR2, the germline V gene lists SGHAT and FQNNGV. The junction shows trimming of 5 bases on V and 4 bases on J, and the gene matches do not reach 7 bases of it.

The sequenced sample consisted of blood. This TCR was recovered from a man between 35 and 55 years old in good health. The rearranged chain carries TRBV11-2 and TRBJ2-3; TRBD2 agrees with 12 junctional bases. The nucleotide sequence is given as TGTGCCAGCAGCCGGACTAGCGGGATAATGCCAGATACGCAGTATTTT. Translated, it gives CASSRTSGIMPDTQYF.